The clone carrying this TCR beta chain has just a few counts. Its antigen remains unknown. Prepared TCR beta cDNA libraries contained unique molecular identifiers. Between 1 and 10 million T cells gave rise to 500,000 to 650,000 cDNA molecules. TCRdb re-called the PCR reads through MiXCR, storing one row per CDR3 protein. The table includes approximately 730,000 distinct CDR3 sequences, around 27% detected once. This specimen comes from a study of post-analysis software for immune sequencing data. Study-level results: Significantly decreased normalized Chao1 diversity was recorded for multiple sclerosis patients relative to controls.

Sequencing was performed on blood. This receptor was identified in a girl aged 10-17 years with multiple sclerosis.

The CDR3 nucleotides read TGTGCCAGCAGCCAAGTGTCTAGTCGTCTGGAGACCCAGTACTTC. It translates to CASSQVSSRLETQYF. This chain links TRBV14 with TRBJ2-5; D gene unclear. Per germline, CDR1 SGHDN and CDR2 FVKESK. Trimming removed 1 base from V and 5 bases from J, with 14 bases in between. The CDR3 spans 15 residues.